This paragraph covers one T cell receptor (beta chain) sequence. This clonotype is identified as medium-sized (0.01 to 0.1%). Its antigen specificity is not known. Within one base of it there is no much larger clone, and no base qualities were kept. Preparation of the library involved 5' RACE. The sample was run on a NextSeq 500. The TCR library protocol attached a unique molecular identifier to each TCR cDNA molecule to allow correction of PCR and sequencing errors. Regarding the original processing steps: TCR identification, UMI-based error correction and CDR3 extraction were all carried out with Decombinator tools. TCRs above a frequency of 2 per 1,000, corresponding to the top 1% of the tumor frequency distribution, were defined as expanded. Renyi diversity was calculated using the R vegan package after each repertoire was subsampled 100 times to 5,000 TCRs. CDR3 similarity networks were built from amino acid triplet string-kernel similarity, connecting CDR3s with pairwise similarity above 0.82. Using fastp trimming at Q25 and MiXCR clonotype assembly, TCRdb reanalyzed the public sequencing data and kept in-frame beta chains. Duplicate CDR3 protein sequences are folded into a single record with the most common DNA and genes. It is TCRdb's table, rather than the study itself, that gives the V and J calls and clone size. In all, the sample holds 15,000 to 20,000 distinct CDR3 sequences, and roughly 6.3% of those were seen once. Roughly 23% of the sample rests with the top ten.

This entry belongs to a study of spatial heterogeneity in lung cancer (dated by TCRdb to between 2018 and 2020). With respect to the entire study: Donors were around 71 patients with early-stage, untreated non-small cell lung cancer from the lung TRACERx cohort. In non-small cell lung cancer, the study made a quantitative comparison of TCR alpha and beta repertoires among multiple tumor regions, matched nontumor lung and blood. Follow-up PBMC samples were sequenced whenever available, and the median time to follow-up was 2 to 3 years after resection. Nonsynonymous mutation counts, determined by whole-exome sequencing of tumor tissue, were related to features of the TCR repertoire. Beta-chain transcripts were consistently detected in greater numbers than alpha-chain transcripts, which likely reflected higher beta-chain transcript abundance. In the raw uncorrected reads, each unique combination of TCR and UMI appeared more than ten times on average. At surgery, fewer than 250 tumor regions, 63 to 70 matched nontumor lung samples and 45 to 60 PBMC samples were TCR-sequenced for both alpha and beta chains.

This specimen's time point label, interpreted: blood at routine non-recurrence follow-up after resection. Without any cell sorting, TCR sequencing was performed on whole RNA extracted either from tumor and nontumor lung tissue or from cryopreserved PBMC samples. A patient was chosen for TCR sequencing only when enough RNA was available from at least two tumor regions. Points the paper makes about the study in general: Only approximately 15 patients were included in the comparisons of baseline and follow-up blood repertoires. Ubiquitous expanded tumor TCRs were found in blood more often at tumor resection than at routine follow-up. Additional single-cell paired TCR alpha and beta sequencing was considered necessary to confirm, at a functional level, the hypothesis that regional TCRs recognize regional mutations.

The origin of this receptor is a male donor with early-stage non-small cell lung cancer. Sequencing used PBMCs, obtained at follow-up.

The DNA is TGCAGTGCTAGAGGAGTAGCGGGAGATAGGATAACAGATACGCAGTATTTT. Its protein reads: CSARGVAGDRITDTQYF. The chain couples TRBV20-1 to TRBJ2-3; 9 junctional bases match TRBD2. Trimming takes 1 base off V and 3 bases off J; junction bases not matched to a gene: 11. The CDR3, from cysteine to phenylalanine, totals 17 residues. The kept DNA is CDR3 alone, 51 bases in frame from the first base. Based on the germline V gene (reference sequence), the CDR1 and CDR2 sequences are DFQATT and SNEGSKA.